The rows below give T cell receptor beta chains drawn from one sample of a study of early T cells in non-severe SARS-CoV-2 infection. TCRdb fed the 5' RACE reads into MiXCR, producing one record per CDR3 protein. This table has tens of thousands of distinct CDR3 sequences, roughly 5.3% appearing once. Sequenced sample: whole blood. Every receptor here comes from an adult who was a healthcare worker with PCR-confirmed SARS-CoV-2 infection or an uninfected control (not recorded which). CDR3s include the opening cysteine and the closing phenylalanine or tryptophan. Each record gives: V gene, clone size, D gene, J gene, CDR3 DNA, CDR3 protein. D genes are given only for firm matches. The size entry is marked missing in some rows and otherwise reads once, few, many or a size class.

TRBV20-1	NA	TRBD2	TRBJ2-7	TGCAGTGCTAGATCCTTACTAGCGGGAATTAAGGACGAGCAGTACTTC	CSARSLLAGIKDEQYF
TRBV10-3	few	NA	TRBJ2-2	TGTGCCATCAGTGATACTTCGAGGTCCGCCGGGGAGCTGTTTTTT	CAISDTSRSAGELFF
TRBV5-1	many	NA	TRBJ2-1	TGCGCCAGCAGCTTGGACAGGTTAATTTTCTTCTTC	CASSLDRLIFFF
TRBV7-9	many	NA	TRBJ2-6	TGTGCCAGCAGCTTAAATTTTGGTACTGGGGCCAACGTCCTGACTTTC	CASSLNFGTGANVLTF
TRBV12-3/TRBV12-4	many	NA	TRBJ2-3	TGTGCCAGCAGTCTCAGGGTGGGGAGCACAGATACGCAGTATTTT	CASSLRVGSTDTQYF
TRBV7-9	many	TRBD1	TRBJ1-1	TGTGCCAGCAGCTTGACAGGGATTGAAGCTTTCTTT	CASSLTGIEAFF
TRBV7-9	NA	NA	TRBJ2-7	TGTGCCAGCAGCTTAATGACAGACGAGCAGTACTTC	CASSLMTDEQYF
TRBV7-8	NA	TRBD2	TRBJ2-1	TGTGCCAGTTGCCCCCCGGGACTAGACTCCTATGAGCAGTTCTTC	CASCPPGLDSYEQFF
TRBV30	many	TRBD1	TRBJ2-5	TGTGCCTGGGCCCCCTGGGACAGGCAAGAGACCCAGTACTTC	CAWAPWDRQETQYF
TRBV6-5	few	NA	TRBJ1-3	TGTGCCAGCAGGGAAGACGGATTCTCTGGAAACACCATATATTTT	CASREDGFSGNTIYF
TRBV3-1	NA	NA	TRBJ2-5	TGTGCCAGCAGCCAAGATATGACCCAGTACTTC	CASSQDMTQYF
TRBV28	NA	NA	TRBJ2-3	TGTGCCAGCAGGTCTGGATGGGGTACGCAGTATTTT	CASRSGWGTQYF
TRBV28	many	NA	TRBJ2-3	TGTGCCAGCAGTTTAGGCGGGCCAGATACGCAGTATTTT	CASSLGGPDTQYF
TRBV15	many	NA	TRBJ1-1	TGTGCCACCAGGTCTGGGTCCGCCCGAGAGGCTTTCTTT	CATRSGSAREAFF
TRBV7-6	many	NA	TRBJ2-7	TGTGCCAGCAGCCCCGGGAAGGTTCAGGGGTACTACGAGCAGTACTTC	CASSPGKVQGYYEQYF
TRBV6-2/TRBV6-3	many	TRBD1	TRBJ2-1	TGTGCCAGCAGGGGCCGAAGACAGGGCTTCAATGAGCAGTTCTTC	CASRGRRQGFNEQFF
TRBV7-2	NA	TRBD2	TRBJ2-1	TGTGCCAGCAGCTTCGGGACTAGCGGGAGATTACCGCAGTTCTTC	CASSFGTSGRLPQFF
TRBV19	many	TRBD1	TRBJ2-3	TGTGCCAGTAGTCTCGGGACAGCTTACACAGATACGCAGTATTTT	CASSLGTAYTDTQYF
TRBV18	many	TRBD1	TRBJ2-6	TGTGCCAGCTCACCACGGGACAGGATTTCAGGGGCCAACGTCCTGACTTTC	CASSPRDRISGANVLTF
TRBV9	many	TRBD1	TRBJ2-7	TGTGCCAGCAGCCCCCGACAGGGAAGCTACGAGCAGTACTTC	CASSPRQGSYEQYF
TRBV27	many	TRBD1	TRBJ2-3	TGTGCCAGCAGTATCCGACAGGGCCCCGATACGCAGTATTTT	CASSIRQGPDTQYF
TRBV20-1	NA	NA	TRBJ2-3	TGCAGTGCTTTGGGAGACTCCACATTTCGGAATACGCAGTATTTT	CSALGDSTFRNTQYF
TRBV20-1	many	NA	TRBJ1-1	TGCAGTGCCCCGAACACTGAAGCTTTCTTT	CSAPNTEAFF
TRBV18	many	NA	TRBJ1-5	TGTGCCAGCGGAGGGGAATTCAGCAATCAGCCCCAGCATTTT	CASGGEFSNQPQHF
TRBV7-2	medium-sized	NA	TRBJ2-3	TGTGCCAGCAGCTTATCGGTTCCTAACTGGCTACGCACAGATACGCAGTATTTT	CASSLSVPNWLRTDTQYF
TRBV6-1	many	NA	TRBJ1-5	TGTGCCAGCAGTGCCGGCGATCAGCCCCAGCATTTT	CASSAGDQPQHF
TRBV7-8	many	TRBD1	TRBJ1-5	TGTGCCAGCAGCTTAGCGGCCAGGGGGCGCGTTCAGCCCCAGCATTTT	CASSLAARGRVQPQHF
TRBV28	many	NA	TRBJ2-5	TGTGCCAGCACTCCGGACAGTTCATCGGCAAAGACCCAGTACTTC	CASTPDSSSAKTQYF
TRBV12-3/TRBV12-4	few	NA	TRBJ2-5	TGTGCCAGCAGTCCACGGATCCGGGGAGAGACCCAGTACTTC	CASSPRIRGETQYF
TRBV6-5	NA	TRBD1	TRBJ1-2	TGTGCCAGCAGTTACGACAGGGACTATGGCTACACCTTC	CASSYDRDYGYTF
TRBV29-1	many	TRBD1	TRBJ2-7	TGCAGCGCCCTAGCGACAGGGGTCTACGAGCAGTACTTC	CSALATGVYEQYF
TRBV27	many	NA	TRBJ2-1	TGTGCCAGCAGTTTGGGGGGATCCTACAATGAGCAGTTCTTC	CASSLGGSYNEQFF
TRBV7-9	many	NA	TRBJ2-7	TGTGCCAGCACCGGAGACTACGAGCAGTACTTC	CASTGDYEQYF
TRBV3-1	few	NA	TRBJ2-2	TGTGCCAGCAGCCTCAAGGTATCAGGGATGGACACCGGGGAGCTGTTTTTT	CASSLKVSGMDTGELFF
TRBV18	few	NA	TRBJ1-5	TGTGCCAGCTCACCACGGTGGAGCAATCAGCCCCAGCATTTT	CASSPRWSNQPQHF
TRBV4-2	NA	NA	TRBJ1-2	TGTGCCAGCAGCCAAGGAGGGTTTCCTAACTATGGCTACACCTTC	CASSQGGFPNYGYTF
TRBV25-1	many	NA	TRBJ2-5	TGTGCCAGCAGTGAACGACTAGAAGAGACCCAGTACTTC	CASSERLEETQYF
TRBV2	NA	NA	TRBJ2-3	TGTGCCAGCACCGGATACACAGATACGCAGTATTTT	CASTGYTDTQYF
TRBV7-3	many	NA	TRBJ2-7	TGTGCCAGCAGCTTAACCCCAACGGGCGAGCAGTACTTC	CASSLTPTGEQYF
TRBV7-3	NA	TRBD2	TRBJ2-1	TGTGCCAGCAGCCCGTGGACTAGCACCTACAATGAGCAGTTCTTC	CASSPWTSTYNEQFF
TRBV6-2/TRBV6-3	NA	NA	TRBJ1-2	TGTGCCAGCACCGGTAGGGGTTATGGCTACACCTTC	CASTGRGYGYTF
TRBV4-3	NA	NA	TRBJ1-2	TGCGCCAGCAGCCAAGGGCACCTCGCTAACTATGGCTACACCTTC	CASSQGHLANYGYTF
TRBV20-1	few	TRBD2	TRBJ2-7	TGCAGTGCAAGGGGACTAGCGGGGTTGTACGAGCAGTACTTC	CSARGLAGLYEQYF
TRBV7-9	NA	TRBD1	TRBJ1-6	TGTGCCAGCAGCCTCCCAGGGGGGGCTCTCTATAATTCACCCCTCCACTTT	CASSLPGGALYNSPLHF
TRBV12-5	many	NA	TRBJ1-3	TGTGCTAGTGCCCCCGGGGCGCGCGGAAACACCATATATTTT	CASAPGARGNTIYF
TRBV7-9	few	NA	TRBJ2-1	TGTGCCAGCAGCCCTTTGAAGGGTCCGTACAATGAGCAGTTCTTC	CASSPLKGPYNEQFF
TRBV6-2/TRBV6-3	NA	TRBD2	TRBJ2-3	TGTGCCACCCAGCGGGGGACAACAGATACGCAGTATTTT	CATQRGTTDTQYF